One sample yielded the 10 T cell receptor beta chains listed below, sequenced in a study of response to subunit inactivated influenza vaccine. TCRdb independently ran MiXCR on the RT-PCR reads; one entry per CDR3 protein. Among about 520,000 distinct CDR3 sequences listed, approximately 11% were seen once. Sample: PBMCs from blood, taken roughly 48 days after vaccination. The receptors were gathered from a man between 50 and 59 years old who received an inactivated influenza vaccine.

The table lists this clonotype with many counts. The rearrangement links TRBV4-1 to TRBJ2-4; D may be TRBD1 (5 bases). The germline V gene has CDR1 MGHRA and CDR2 YSYEKL. Trimming shortened V by 3 bases and J by 0 bases, and 12 bases separated the two germline ends. CDR3 size: 16 residues. The DNA of the CDR3 is TGCGCCAGCAGCCAGGTTCAGGGTTTAGCCAAAAACATTCAGTACTTC. It codes for CASSQVQGLAKNIQYF.

J is TRBJ2-7 and V is TRBV7-3; 10 nucleotides match TRBD2. This CDR3 has 15 amino acids. Germline V gene data show CDR1 as SGHTA and CDR2 as FQGTGA. Trimming took 5 bases from V and 7 from J; bases not matched to a gene: 11. The CDR3 protein is CASSPVLAGPEEQYF. The DNA of the CDR3 is TGTGCCAGCAGCCCCGTACTAGCGGGACCAGAGGAGCAGTACTTC.

This clonotype has just a few counts. The V gene is TRBV29-1, the J gene TRBJ2-1; TRBD2 matches at 7 bases. This CDR3 comprises 15 residues. The trim removed 6 bases at V and 0 bases at J, leaving 8 bases unmatched. The germline gives CDR1 SQVTM, CDR2 ANQGSEA. Here the CDR3 DNA reads TGCAGCGTATCGCCGGGACTAAGCTCCTACAATGAGCAGTTCTTC. This sequence encodes CSVSPGLSSYNEQFF.

This clonotype came up a few times. This sequence joins TRBV28 and TRBJ2-7, with D possibly being TRBD1 (6 bases). Trimming took off 6 bases at V and 3 bases at J, with 15 bases between the two ends. CDR3 length equals 14 residues. Germline assignment: CDR1 MDHEN and CDR2 SYDVKM. The CDR3 DNA sequence: TGTGCCAGCAGAGCACAGGGTCCCCTCTACGAGCAGTACTTC. This codes for CASRAQGPLYEQYF.

There are a few counts of this clonotype. The chain links TRBV20-1 to TRBJ1-6; TRBD1 matches 7 bases. This CDR3 contains 18 residues. The germline gives CDR1 DFQATT, CDR2 SNEGSKA (reference sequence). V was clipped by 2 bases and J by 0 bases; unmatched bases: 10. The CDR3 coding sequence is TGCAGTGCTAGACCCAGACAGGGCTCACTCTCCTATAATTCACCCCTCCACTTT. This sequence encodes CSARPRQGSLSYNSPLHF.

The sample holds a few counts of this clonotype. A junction end diverges from the germline sequence, so it may reflect a read error. The chain has TRBV28 and TRBJ2-7, with D perhaps matching TRBD2 (5 bases). This CDR3 spans 14 amino acids. Germline CDR1 and CDR2: MDHEN and SYDVKM. CDR3 DNA: TGCAACACCAGGCCCACGGGAAACACCTACGAGCAGTACTTC. Protein product: CNTRPTGNTYEQYF.

The chain has TRBV7-2 and TRBJ2-5; D call uncertain. The CDR3 is made up of 14 amino acids. V dropped 1 base and J dropped 0 bases, with 6 bases sitting between them. Germline V gives CDR1 SGHTA, CDR2 FQGNSA. The CDR3 protein is CASSLDTDQETQYF. The CDR3 nucleotides are TGTGCCAGCAGCTTAGATACAGACCAAGAGACCCAGTACTTC.

With respect to this clonotype: Because the CDR3 is missing its conserved closing phenylalanine or tryptophan, this is likely a read error. This chain uses TRBV5-1 with TRBJ1-1; no reliable D call. V shed 4 bases and J shed 1 base, with 11 bases lying between them. The CDR3 spans 14 residues. Germline CDR1 and CDR2: SGHRS and YFSETQ. CDR3 bases: TGCGCCAGCAGCCCCGACCCAGGGAACACTGAAGCTTTCTCT. The encoded protein is CASSPDPGNTEAFS.

This clonotype has only a few counts. The chain is built from TRBV6-1 and TRBJ1-3; D remains unclear. The CDR3 is 16 residues long. In germline, CDR1 is MNHNS, CDR2 SASEGT. Trimming removed 4 bases at V and 0 bases at J, with 13 bases between. CDR3 protein: CASSGPTASSGNTIYF. Written as DNA, the CDR3 is TGTGCCAGCAGTGGCCCGACGGCGAGCTCTGGAAACACCATATATTTT.

This clonotype was detected many times. The rearrangement links TRBV12-3 or TRBV12-4 to TRBJ2-7; D may be TRBD2 (5 bases). The V end was cut by 5 bases, the J end by 4 bases, with 15 bases between. This CDR3 region has 14 residues. The CDR3 protein is CASSNREQPYEQYF. CDR3 DNA sequence: TGTGCCAGCAGTAACCGGGAACAGCCTTACGAGCAGTACTTC.